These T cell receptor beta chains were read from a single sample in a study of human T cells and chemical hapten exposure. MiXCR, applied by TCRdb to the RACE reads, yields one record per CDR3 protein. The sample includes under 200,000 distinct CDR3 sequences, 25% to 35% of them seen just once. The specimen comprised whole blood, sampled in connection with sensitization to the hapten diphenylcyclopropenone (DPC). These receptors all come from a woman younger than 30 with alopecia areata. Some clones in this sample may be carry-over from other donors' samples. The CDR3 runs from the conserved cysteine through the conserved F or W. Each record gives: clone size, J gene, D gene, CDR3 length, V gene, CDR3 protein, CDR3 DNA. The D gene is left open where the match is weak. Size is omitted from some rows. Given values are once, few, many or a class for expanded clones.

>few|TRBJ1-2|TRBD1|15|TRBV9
CASSVGVQGYYGYTF
TGTGCCAGCAGCGTAGGGGTACAGGGGTACTATGGCTACACCTTC
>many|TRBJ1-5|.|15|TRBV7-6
CASSLGADSNQPQHF
TGTGCCAGCAGCTTAGGCGCCGATAGCAATCAGCCCCAGCATTTT
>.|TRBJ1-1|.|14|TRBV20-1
CSARRTRSNTEAFF
TGCAGTGCTAGACGGACCAGGTCGAACACTGAAGCTTTCTTT
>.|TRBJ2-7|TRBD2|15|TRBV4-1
CASSRGTGGTFEQYF
TGCGCCAGCAGCCGAGGAACGGGGGGGACTTTCGAGCAGTACTTC
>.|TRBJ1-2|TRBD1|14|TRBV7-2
CASSLRGTGIGYTF
TGTGCCAGCAGCTTGAGGGGGACAGGGATTGGCTACACCTTC
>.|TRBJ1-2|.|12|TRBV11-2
CASSNGDYGYTF
TGTGCCAGCAGCAACGGAGACTATGGCTACACCTTC
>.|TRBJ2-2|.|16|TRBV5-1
CASSLASSANTGELFF
TGCGCCAGCAGCTTGGCCTCGTCCGCGAACACCGGGGAGCTGTTTTTT
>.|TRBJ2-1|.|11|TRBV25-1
CASSESGEQFF
TGTGCCAGCAGTGAATCCGGTGAGCAGTTCTTC
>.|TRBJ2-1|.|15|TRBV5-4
CASSPRGRSYNEQFF
TGTGCCAGCAGCCCCAGGGGCCGATCCTACAATGAGCAGTTCTTC
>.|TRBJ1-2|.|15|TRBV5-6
CASSNGGEGDYGYTF
TGTGCCAGCAGCAATGGAGGAGAGGGAGACTATGGCTACACCTTC
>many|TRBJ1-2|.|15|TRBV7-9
CASSSNSGLAGGYTF
TGTGCCAGCAGCTCCAACTCGGGGTTGGCGGGTGGCTACACCTTC
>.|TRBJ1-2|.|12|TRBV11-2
CASSPDNYGYTF
TGTGCCAGCAGCCCAGACAACTATGGCTACACCTTC
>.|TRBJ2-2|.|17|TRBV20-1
CSARAPQGLANTGELFF
TGCAGTGCTAGAGCTCCTCAAGGACTCGCGAACACCGGGGAGCTGTTTTTT
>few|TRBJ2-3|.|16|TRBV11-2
CASSSWTTPSTDTQYF
TGTGCCAGCAGCTCTTGGACTACCCCTAGCACAGATACGCAGTATTTT
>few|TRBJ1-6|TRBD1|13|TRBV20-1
CSVIRDSNSPLHF
TGCAGTGTCATCCGGGACAGTAATTCACCCCTCCACTTT
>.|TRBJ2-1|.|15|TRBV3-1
CASSLSETAYNEQFF
TGTGCCAGCAGCCTTAGCGAAACCGCCTACAATGAGCAGTTCTTC
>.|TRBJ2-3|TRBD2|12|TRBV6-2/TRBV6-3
CASSSWTSAQYF
TGTGCCAGCAGTTCCTGGACTAGCGCGCAGTATTTT